This is a list of T cell receptor beta chains from one sample in a study of brain metastases from non-small cell lung cancer. The repertoire was sequenced with immunoSEQ multiplex PCR; TCRdb's copy has only in-frame clones and lacks some. The table shows about 7,400 clones, with around four fifths occurring only once. Sequenced material: primary lung tumor tissue. All receptors derive from a donor over 35 with non-small cell lung cancer. Both conserved end residues are part of each CDR3. The D gene is left open where the match is weak. Size is stated for part of the rows, as once, few or many counts, or as a class when the clone is expanded.

>NA|TRBJ2-3|NA|TRBV6-5
TGTGCCAGCAGTTACTATCCCGAAGCAGATACGCAGTATTTT
CASSYYPEADTQYF
>NA|TRBJ2-4|TRBD1|TRBV5-4
TGTGCCAACAATTCTCCGGGACAGGCAAACATTCAGTACTTC
CANNSPGQANIQYF
>NA|TRBJ1-2|NA|TRBV10-3
TGTGCCATCAGTGACTCAGGAACAACTAACTATGGCTACACCTTC
CAISDSGTTNYGYTF
>NA|TRBJ1-1|NA|TRBV6-6
TGTGCCAGCATTTCCCACGGCCGATACACTGAAGCTTTCTTT
CASISHGRYTEAFF
>NA|TRBJ2-7|NA|TRBV6-1
TGTGCCAGCAGTGAAGCATTGGGGCGCAGTGAGCAGTACTTC
CASSEALGRSEQYF
>once|TRBJ2-2|TRBD1|TRBV5-1
TGCGCCAGCAGCACTACCGGGACAGGGGGCCCCGGGGAGCTGTTTTTT
CASSTTGTGGPGELFF
>NA|TRBJ1-2|NA|TRBV19
TGTGCCAGTAGTAGAGGGCAGGCGCCTAACTATGGCTACACCTTC
CASSRGQAPNYGYTF
>NA|TRBJ1-2|NA|TRBV15
TGTGCCACCAGCAGGCGGGGGGGGGACTACTATGGCTACACCTTC
CATSRRGGDYYGYTF
>NA|TRBJ1-2|TRBD1|TRBV5-4
TGTGCCAGCAGCCAGGGACAGGGGGCGCTTGGCTACACCTTC
CASSQGQGALGYTF
>NA|TRBJ2-1|TRBD2|TRBV6-5
TGTGCCAGCAGTTCACCATCCGGGACTAGCCTGAATGAGCAGTTCTTC
CASSSPSGTSLNEQFF
>NA|TRBJ2-1|TRBD2|TRBV3-1/TRBV3-2
TGTGCCAGCAGCCCGTTAGCGGGGCTCGCCGATGAGCAGTTCTTC
CASSPLAGLADEQFF
>NA|TRBJ2-1|NA|TRBV4-3
TGCGCCAGCAGCCAAGACTCTCAGGGGACGCGATACAATGAGCAGTTCTTC
CASSQDSQGTRYNEQFF
>NA|TRBJ2-1|TRBD1|TRBV5-4
TGTGCCAGCAGCGGACAGGGGGCCTTCTACAATGAGCAGTTCTTC
CASSGQGAFYNEQFF
>NA|TRBJ1-6|NA|TRBV15
TGTGCCACCAGCTTAACCTATAATTCACCCCTCTACTTT
CATSLTYNSPLYF
>once|TRBJ1-2|TRBD1|TRBV30
TGTGCCTACAACGTATTTACAGGGGATCTTATGAGTAGGTCCGCTAACTATGGCTACACCTTC
CAYNVFTGDLMSRSANYGYTF
>NA|TRBJ1-6|NA|TRBV27
TGTGCCAGCAGTTTACATGGGGGTAGATCACCCCTCCACTTT
CASSLHGGRSPLHF
>NA|TRBJ1-3|NA|TRBV6-5
TGTGCCAGTTTGAGCTCTGGAAACACCATATATTTT
CASLSSGNTIYF
>NA|TRBJ1-6|NA|TRBV18
TGTGCCAGCTCACCACCGGGTTCACCCCTCCACTTT
CASSPPGSPLHF
>NA|TRBJ1-1|NA|TRBV7-2
TGTGCCAGCAGTCCCGGAGGGTTTCTCCCTGAAGCTTTCTTT
CASSPGGFLPEAFF
>few|TRBJ1-5|NA|TRBV6-6
TGTGCCAGCAGTTACGGGGATCAGCCCCAGCATTTT
CASSYGDQPQHF
>NA|TRBJ1-1|NA|TRBV29-1
TGCAGCGTCCCGCTTAGGGGAATGAACACTGAAGCTTTCTTT
CSVPLRGMNTEAFF
>once|TRBJ2-6|NA|TRBV30
TGTGCCTGGAGGAAAAGGACCGGGGCCAACGTCCTGACTTTC
CAWRKRTGANVLTF
>NA|TRBJ2-7|TRBD1|TRBV7-2
TGTGCCAGCAGAAAAACCGGGACAGGCCGTTCCTACGAGCAGTACTTC
CASRKTGTGRSYEQYF
>NA|TRBJ2-2|NA|TRBV2
TGTGCCAGCAGTGGCCACACCGGGGAGCTGTTTTTT
CASSGHTGELFF
>NA|TRBJ1-2|TRBD1|TRBV29-1
TGCAGCGTAAACAGGGGCGAGGATAGCTACACCTTC
CSVNRGEDSYTF
>NA|TRBJ1-1|NA|TRBV6-5
TGTGCCAGCAGTTACGGGGTCCCCACTATTAACGCTGAAGCTTTCTTT
CASSYGVPTINAEAFF
>NA|TRBJ2-5|NA|TRBV3-1/TRBV3-2
TGTGCCAGCAGCCCGATACTTGGCCGGGGGGAGACCCAGTACTTC
CASSPILGRGETQYF
>once|TRBJ1-5|TRBD1|TRBV15
TGTGCCACCAGTCAGATAGTAAATGGGACAGGCATCGATAGCAATCAGCCCCAGCATTTT
CATSQIVNGTGIDSNQPQHF
>NA|TRBJ2-3|NA|TRBV7-3
TGTGCCAGCAGCCTACGAGCGGGCACAGATACGCAGTATTTT
CASSLRAGTDTQYF
>NA|TRBJ2-7|NA|TRBV6-5
TGTGCCAGCAGACGGTCCTACTCCTCCTTTAGCGAGCAGTACTTC
CASRRSYSSFSEQYF
>NA|TRBJ1-2|NA|TRBV5-1
TGCGCCAGCAGCTTGGGCGGCAGGGTGGAGGGCTACACCTTC
CASSLGGRVEGYTF
>few|TRBJ1-5|NA|TRBV2
TGTGCCACCGGGGGGGACACCACTAATCAGCCCCAGCATTTT
CATGGDTTNQPQHF